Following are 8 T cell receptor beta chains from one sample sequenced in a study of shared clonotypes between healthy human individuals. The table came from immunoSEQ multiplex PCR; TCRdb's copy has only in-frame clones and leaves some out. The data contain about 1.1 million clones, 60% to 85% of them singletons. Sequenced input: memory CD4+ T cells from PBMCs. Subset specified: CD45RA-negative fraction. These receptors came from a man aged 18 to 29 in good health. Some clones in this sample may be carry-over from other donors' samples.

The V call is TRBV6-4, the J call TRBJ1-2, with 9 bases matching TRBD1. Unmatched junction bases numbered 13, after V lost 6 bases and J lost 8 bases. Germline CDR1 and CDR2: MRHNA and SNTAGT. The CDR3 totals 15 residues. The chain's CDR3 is CASRTRGQGTVGYTF. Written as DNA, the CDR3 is TGTGCCAGCAGAACCCGAGGACAGGGGACGGTAGGCTACACCTTC.

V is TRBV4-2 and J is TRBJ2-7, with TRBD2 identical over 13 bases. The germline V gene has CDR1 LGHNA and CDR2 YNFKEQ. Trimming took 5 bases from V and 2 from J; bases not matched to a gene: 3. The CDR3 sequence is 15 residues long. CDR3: CASSGTSGRAYEQYF. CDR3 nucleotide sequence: TGTGCCAGCAGCGGAACTAGCGGGAGGGCCTACGAGCAGTACTTC.

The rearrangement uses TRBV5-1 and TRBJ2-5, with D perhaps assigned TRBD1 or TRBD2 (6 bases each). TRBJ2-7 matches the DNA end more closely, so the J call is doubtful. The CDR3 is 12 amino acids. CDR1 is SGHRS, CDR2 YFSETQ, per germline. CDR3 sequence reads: CASSLGGAEQYF. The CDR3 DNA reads TGCGCCAGCAGCTTGGGGGGGGCCGAGCAGTACTTC.

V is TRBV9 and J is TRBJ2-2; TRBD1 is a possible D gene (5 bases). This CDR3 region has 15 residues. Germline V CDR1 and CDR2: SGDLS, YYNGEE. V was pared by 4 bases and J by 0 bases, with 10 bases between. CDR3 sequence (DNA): TGTGCCAGCAGCCAAAGGGGCACGAACACCGGGGAGCTGTTTTTT. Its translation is CASSQRGTNTGELFF.

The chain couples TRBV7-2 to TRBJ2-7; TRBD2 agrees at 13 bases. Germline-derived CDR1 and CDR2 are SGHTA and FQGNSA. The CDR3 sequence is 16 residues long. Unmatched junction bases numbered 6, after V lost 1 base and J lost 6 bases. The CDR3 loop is CASSLGRTSGSSEQYF. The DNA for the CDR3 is TGTGCCAGCAGCTTAGGGAGGACTAGCGGGAGTTCCGAGCAGTACTTC. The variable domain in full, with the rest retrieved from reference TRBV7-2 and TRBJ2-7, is GAGVSQSPSNKVTEKGKDVELRCDPISGHTALYWYRQSLGQGLEFLIYFQGNSAPDKSGLPSDRFSAERTGGSVSTLTIQRTQQEDSAVYLCASSLGRTSGSSEQYFGPGTRLTVT.

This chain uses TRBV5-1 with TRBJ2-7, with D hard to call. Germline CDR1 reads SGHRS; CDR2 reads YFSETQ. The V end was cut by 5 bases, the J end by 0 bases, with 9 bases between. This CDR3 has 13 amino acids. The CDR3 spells CASRPSSSYEQYF. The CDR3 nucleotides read TGCGCCAGCAGGCCTTCTAGCTCCTACGAGCAGTACTTC.

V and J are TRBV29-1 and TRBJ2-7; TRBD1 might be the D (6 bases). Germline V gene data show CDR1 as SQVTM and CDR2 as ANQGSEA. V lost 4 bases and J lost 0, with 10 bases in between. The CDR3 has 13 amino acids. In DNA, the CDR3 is TGCAGCGTTGGACAGGAGAGCTCCTACGAGCAGTACTTC. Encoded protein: CSVGQESSYEQYF.

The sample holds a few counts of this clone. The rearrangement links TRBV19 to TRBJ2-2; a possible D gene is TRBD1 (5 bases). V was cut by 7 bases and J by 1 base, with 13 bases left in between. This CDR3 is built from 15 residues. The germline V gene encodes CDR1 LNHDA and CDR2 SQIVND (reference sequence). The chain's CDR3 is CASTHTTENTGELFF. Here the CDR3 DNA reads TGTGCCAGTACCCATACGACAGAGAACACCGGGGAGCTGTTTTTT.